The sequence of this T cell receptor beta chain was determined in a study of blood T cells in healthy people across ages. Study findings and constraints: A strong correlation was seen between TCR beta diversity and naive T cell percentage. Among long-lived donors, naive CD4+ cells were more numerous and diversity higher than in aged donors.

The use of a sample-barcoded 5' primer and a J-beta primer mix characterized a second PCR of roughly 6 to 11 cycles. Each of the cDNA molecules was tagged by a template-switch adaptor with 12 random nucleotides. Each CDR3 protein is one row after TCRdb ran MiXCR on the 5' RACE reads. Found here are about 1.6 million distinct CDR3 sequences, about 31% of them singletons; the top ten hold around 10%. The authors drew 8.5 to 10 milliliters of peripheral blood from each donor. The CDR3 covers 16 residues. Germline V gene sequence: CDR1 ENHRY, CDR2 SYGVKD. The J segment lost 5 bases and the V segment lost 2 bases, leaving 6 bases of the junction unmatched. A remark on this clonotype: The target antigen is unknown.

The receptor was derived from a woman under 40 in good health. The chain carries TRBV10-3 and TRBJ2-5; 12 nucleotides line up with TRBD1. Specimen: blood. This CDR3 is CAISERGTGGAETQYF. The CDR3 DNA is TGTGCCATCAGTGAGAGAGGGACAGGGGGCGCGGAGACCCAGTACTTC.